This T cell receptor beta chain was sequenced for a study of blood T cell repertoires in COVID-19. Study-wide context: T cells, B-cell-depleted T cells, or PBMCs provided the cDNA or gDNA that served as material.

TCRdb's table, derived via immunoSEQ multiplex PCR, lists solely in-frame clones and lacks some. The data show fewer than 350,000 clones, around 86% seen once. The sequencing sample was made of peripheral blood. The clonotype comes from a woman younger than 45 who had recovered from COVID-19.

The CDR3 DNA follows: TGTGCCAGTACTGCAGGGGGCACTGAAGCTTTCTTT. This gives the protein CASTAGGTEAFF. The chain has TRBV19 and TRBJ1-1, with TRBD1 matching 7 bases. Germline-derived CDR1 and CDR2 are LNHDA and SQIVND (reference sequence). The ends lost 7 bases at V and 4 bases at J; junction bases unmatched: 3. This CDR3 contains 12 residues.